The source of this T cell receptor (beta chain) is a study of response to subunit inactivated influenza vaccine. One entry per CDR3 protein results from TCRdb running MiXCR on the RT-PCR reads. The sample lists under 200,000 distinct CDR3 sequences; approximately 12% were seen once. CDR1 is LGHDT, CDR2 YNNKEL, per germline (reference sequence). Trimming removed 4 bases from V and 5 bases from J; junction bases left unmatched: 6. CDR3 size: 14 residues. The sample was also reused in another study, on T cells expressing NK-cell markers. That work adds: The authors made TCR beta cDNA libraries by 5'RACE template switching. This switching added a universal primer site and UMIs. Among eight sequenced donors, seven carried HCMV seropositivity while one was seronegative. The study found these clonotypes also leading the CD3+CD56-NKG2C+ fraction in several donors. Whether expanded NKG2C+ T cell clones were HCMV-specific remained unclear.

The sample was CD8+ T cells sorted from PBMCs, taken roughly 13 days after vaccination. The TCR originated in a middle-aged man who received an inactivated influenza vaccine. V gene TRBV3-1 combines with J gene TRBJ1-2, with 8 bases matching TRBD1. CDR3 nucleotides: TGTGCCAGCAGCCGGACAGGGATTGCATATGGCTACACCTTC. It codes for CASSRTGIAYGYTF.